The rows below give T cell receptor beta chains drawn from one sample of a study of vaccination and CD4 T cells after COVID-19. These receptors are not linked to any known antigen. TCRdb recomputed calls from the PCR reads with MiXCR, one row per CDR3 protein. Here the sample spans some 9,200 distinct CDR3 sequences, around a third being singletons. Sequenced input: CD4+ T cells from blood, cultured in vitro. Receptors originate from a human donor in good health. CDR3s include the opening cysteine and the closing phenylalanine or tryptophan. D genes are given only for firm matches. The size of a clone is reported for some rows only, either as once, few or many, or as a class for expanded clones.

V gene	clone size	D gene	J gene	CDR3 protein	CDR3 DNA
TRBV20-1	few	-	TRBJ1-6	CSARAPGPPLHF	TGCAGTGCTAGAGCCCCCGGCCCACCCCTCCACTTT
TRBV18	few	-	TRBJ1-1	CASSPRQGDTEAFF	TGTGCCAGCTCACCACGCCAGGGAGACACTGAAGCTTTCTTT
TRBV7-6	few	-	TRBJ2-7	CASSSPDEFYEQYF	TGTGCCAGCAGCTCCCCAGATGAGTTCTACGAGCAGTACTTC
TRBV7-3	-	-	TRBJ2-5	CASSSRPQGETQYF	TGTGCCAGCAGCTCGAGGCCCCAGGGGGAGACCCAGTACTTC
TRBV2	-	-	TRBJ2-5	CASRLWTTQETQYF	TGTGCCAGCAGGTTATGGACAACCCAAGAGACCCAGTACTTC
TRBV6-5	-	TRBD2	TRBJ2-2	CASSYAGLAGGRAGELFF	TGTGCCAGCAGTTACGCCGGACTAGCGGGAGGAAGAGCCGGGGAGCTGTTTTTT
TRBV28	-	TRBD1	TRBJ1-2	CASSLGDREGGGYTF	TGTGCCAGCAGTTTGGGGGACAGGGAGGGAGGGGGCTACACCTTC
TRBV5-6	-	-	TRBJ1-4	CASSLASTNEKLFF	TGTGCCAGCAGCTTGGCGTCCACTAATGAAAAACTGTTTTTT
TRBV20-1	few	TRBD2	TRBJ2-1	CSARAGGPGNEQFF	TGCAGTGCTAGAGCGGGAGGGCCAGGTAATGAGCAGTTCTTC
TRBV28	-	-	TRBJ1-1	CASSLGGGYTEAFF	TGTGCCAGCAGTTTGGGCGGGGGGTACACTGAAGCTTTCTTT
TRBV18	-	-	TRBJ1-4	CASSSDRRLLF	TGTGCCAGCTCCTCGGACCGCAGACTGCTTTTT
TRBV7-2	-	-	TRBJ2-7	CASSPGRGYVEQYF	TGTGCCAGCAGCCCGGGACGAGGGTACGTCGAGCAGTACTTC
TRBV4-3	few	-	TRBJ1-1	CASSRGLNTEAFF	TGCGCCAGCAGTCGCGGGTTGAACACTGAAGCTTTCTTT
TRBV5-4	-	-	TRBJ2-2	CASGPQNTGELFF	TGTGCCAGCGGACCACAGAACACCGGGGAGCTGTTTTTT
TRBV7-2	medium-sized	-	TRBJ1-6	CASSLGSEVKSPLHF	TGTGCCAGCAGCTTAGGCTCGGAGGTTAAGTCACCCCTCCACTTT